This entry concerns a single T cell receptor beta chain. This entry belongs to a study of blood T cell repertoires in COVID-19. Study-level information: Sites in the United States, Italy and Spain provided acute and convalescent COVID-19 samples. The cDNA or gDNA used as material had been derived from T cells, B-cell-depleted T cells, or PBMCs.

Data came from immunoSEQ multiplex PCR; TCRdb stores just in-frame clones and leaves some out. The sample yields about 200,000 clones, about 82% seen once. Trimming pared 6 bases from V and 8 bases from J, leaving 19 bases between. Germline assignment: CDR1 LNHDA and CDR2 SQIVND (reference sequence). The CDR3 consists of 14 residues. Participants had their cohort set by participant-reported clinical history. The chain recombines TRBV19 with TRBJ1-2; D perhaps matches TRBD1 (5 bases). Sequencing was done on a sample of PBMCs or T cells enriched from blood (not recorded which). The receptor was derived from a man aged 40-55 years with acute COVID-19. The DNA of the CDR3 is TGTGCCAGTAGAGGGATCGGGGGAAGGATCGGCTACACCTTC. Amino acids: CASRGIGGRIGYTF.